This TCR beta chain originates from a study of shared clonotypes between healthy human individuals. Study-wide background: The plates for each donor numbered three CD4 naive, three CD4 memory, two CD8 naive and one CD8 memory.

Sequencing was performed with immunoSEQ multiplex PCR; in TCRdb, only in-frame clones are kept and a portion is missing. The sample consists of 2,500,000 or so clones, roughly 90% of them appearing once. General study points: In contrast to clonotypes shared by all four donors, non-shared clonotypes had lower generation probabilities.

Splitting the CD4+ cells yielded a CD45RA+ naive subset and a CD45RA-negative memory subset. Remarks on this clone: Its antigen is as yet unknown.

This CDR3 spans 17 amino acids. V dropped 4 bases and J dropped 0 bases, with 16 bases sitting between them. The germline V gene encodes CDR1 ENHRY and CDR2 SYGVKD. This clonotype was sampled from a man younger than 30 in good health. Some clones in this sample may be carry-over from other donors' samples. The gene calls are TRBV10-3 and TRBJ2-1; TRBD1 is a possible D gene (6 bases). The sequencing input was naive CD4+ T cells from PBMCs. Stated subset: CD45RA+ positively selected. The CDR3 nucleotides read TGTGCCATCAGTGGAAGAGGACAGACTTCCTCCTACAATGAGCAGTTCTTC. This translates into CAISGRGQTSSYNEQFF.